Sequencing of this TCR beta chain was carried out in a study of long-term antiretroviral therapy in people with HIV. Survey level was the resolution at which the v3.0 immunoSEQ assay ran. Some clones are missing from TCRdb's copy, which holds only in-frame ones; the method was immunoSEQ multiplex PCR. This sample carries approximately 20,000 clones, over 75% of them seen once, and the ten largest clones take approximately 9.1%. This clone showed up just once. Its antigen is still unknown. J lost 7 bases, V lost 2 bases, and 7 bases had no gene match. The CDR3 has 14 amino acids. Germline loops: CDR1 MNHEY, CDR2 SVGAGI. Regarding the study as a whole: Clones showing expansion before ART dominated the repertoire at all time points.

The clonotype was recovered from a man aged 50-59 years with HIV. This specimen consisted of unsorted PBMCs, obtained 4.2 years after starting antiretroviral therapy. J is TRBJ2-7 and V is TRBV6-5, with 8 bases aligning to TRBD2. CDR3 residues: CASSYRGGSSEQYF. The CDR3 region has the DNA TGTGCCAGCAGTTACCGCGGGGGGTCGAGTGAGCAGTACTTC.